The 8 T cell receptor beta chains listed next were all sequenced from one sample in a study of T cells in Graves' hyperthyroidism and ophthalmopathy. TCR beta CDR3 region amplification was performed from RNA transcripts. HTBI primers were used for first-round RT-PCR of the TCR CDR3. A single record per CDR3 protein comes from TCRdb applying MiXCR to the multiplex PCR reads. Among around 600,000 distinct CDR3 sequences listed, approximately 15% were seen once. Sequencing used blood. All receptors come from a woman younger than 30 with Graves' ophthalmopathy.

The rearrangement joins TRBV6-6 to TRBJ2-1; 12 nucleotides align to TRBD2. CDR1 MNHNY and CDR2 SVGAGI come from the germline V gene (reference sequence). The CDR3 has 16 amino acids. Trimming removed 0 bases from V and 7 bases from J; junction bases left unmatched: 4. CDR3 coding DNA: TGTGCCAGCAGTTACTCGACCGGGACTAGCGGGAATGAGCAGTTCTTC. Its translation is CASSYSTGTSGNEQFF.

The chain employs TRBV6-5 and TRBJ2-1, with a weak D call TRBD2 (6 bases). V was pared by 4 bases and J by 9 bases, with 13 bases between. The CDR3 is 13 amino acids. Germline values: CDR1 MNHEY, CDR2 SVGAGI. The CDR3 coding sequence is TGTGCCAGCAGTTTCCTCGAGGAGGGTGAGCAGTTCTTC. This gives the protein CASSFLEEGEQFF.

This clonotype was seen repeatedly, ten times or more. The chain recombines TRBV7-8 with TRBJ1-3; 7 nucleotides agree with TRBD1. V shed 1 base, J shed 4 bases, and the junction held 10 bases outside the gene matches. This CDR3 comprises 17 residues. The germline V gene encodes CDR1 SGHVS and CDR2 FQNEAQ. The CDR3 DNA sequence: TGTGCCAGCAGCTTAGACGCCTACAGGGGAGGGGGAAACACCATATATTTT. This gives the protein CASSLDAYRGGGNTIYF.

This clonotype was picked up many times. The chain recombines TRBV5-6 with TRBJ1-3, with TRBD1 as a possible D gene (6 bases). The germline CDR1 and CDR2 sequences are SGHDT and YYEEEE. The CDR3 sequence is 15 residues long. The germline V and J ends were trimmed by 2 bases and 7 bases, with 16 bases remaining between them. The CDR3 coding sequence is TGTGCCAGCAGCTTATCAGGGGCGATTAGCAACACCATATATTTT. Translating gives CASSLSGAISNTIYF.

This clonotype was seen repeatedly, ten times or more. The chain links TRBV11-2 to TRBJ1-2, with D unclear. The germline gives CDR1 SGHAT, CDR2 FQNNGV. Trimming took off 5 bases at V and 3 bases at J, with 13 bases between the two ends. CDR3 length: 14 amino acids. The DNA of the CDR3 is TGTGCCAGCAGCCTGGCGGGGATCGACTATGGCTACACCTTC. This translates into CASSLAGIDYGYTF.

Concerning this clonotype itself: A read error may explain this, as a much larger clone is one base away. The V call is TRBV6-2 or TRBV6-3, the J call TRBJ2-3; 9 nucleotides match TRBD2. Germline CDR1 is MNHEY and CDR2 is SVGEGT. The CDR3 runs 16 residues. J lost 5 bases, V lost 2 bases, and 8 bases had no gene match. CDR3 region: CASSYLSGSGKDTQYF. In DNA, the CDR3 is TGTGCCAGCAGTTACCTTAGCGGGAGTGGCAAAGATACGCAGTATTTT.

This clonotype was found many times. The chain joins TRBV28 to TRBJ2-7; 10 bases align to TRBD2. Trimming took 3 bases from V and 5 from J; bases not matched to a gene: 7. Per the germline V gene, CDR1 is MDHEN and CDR2 is SYDVKM. There are 15 residues in the CDR3. CDR3 DNA sequence: TGTGCCAGCAGTTTGGAGCGGGAGGGCCCGCACGAGCAGTACTTC. Its protein product is CASSLEREGPHEQYF.

This clonotype was observed a handful of times. The CDR3 reads CASSSDSRIYGYTF. The CDR3 nucleotides read TGTGCCAGCAGTTCGGACAGCCGGATCTATGGCTACACCTTC. The V gene is TRBV6-1, the J gene TRBJ1-2; D possibly corresponds to TRBD1 (6 bases). Germline V CDR1 and CDR2: MNHNS, SASEGT. V lost 5 bases and J 4 bases, leaving 14 bases between the germline ends. This CDR3 is built from 14 residues.